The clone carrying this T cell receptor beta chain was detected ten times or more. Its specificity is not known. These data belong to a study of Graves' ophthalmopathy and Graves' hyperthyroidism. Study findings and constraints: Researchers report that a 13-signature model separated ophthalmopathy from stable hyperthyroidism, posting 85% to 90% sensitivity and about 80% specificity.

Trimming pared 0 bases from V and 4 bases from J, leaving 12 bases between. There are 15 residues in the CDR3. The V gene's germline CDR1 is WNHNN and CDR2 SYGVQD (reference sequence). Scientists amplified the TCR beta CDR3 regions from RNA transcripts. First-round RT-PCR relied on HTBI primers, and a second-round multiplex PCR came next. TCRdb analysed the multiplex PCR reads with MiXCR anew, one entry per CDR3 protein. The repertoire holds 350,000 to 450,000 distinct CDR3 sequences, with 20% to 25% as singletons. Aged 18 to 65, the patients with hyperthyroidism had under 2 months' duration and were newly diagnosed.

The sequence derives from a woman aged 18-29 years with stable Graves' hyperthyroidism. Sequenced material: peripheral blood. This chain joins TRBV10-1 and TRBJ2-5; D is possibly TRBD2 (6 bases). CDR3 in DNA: TGCGCCAGCAGTGAGTCGAACGGGAGCGGAGAGACCCAGTACTTC. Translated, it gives CASSESNGSGETQYF.